These 10 T cell receptor beta chains were all obtained from the same sample, sequenced in a study of T cells in Graves' hyperthyroidism and ophthalmopathy. TCR beta CDR3 region amplification was performed from RNA transcripts. First-round RT-PCR with HTBI primers amplified the TCR CDR3 region. MiXCR, run by TCRdb on the multiplex PCR reads, gives a single entry per CDR3 protein. The sample holds some 180,000 distinct CDR3 sequences, about 17% seen once. The source material was blood. The receptors here all came from a woman aged 50 to 60 with Graves' hyperthyroidism.

The V gene is TRBV28, the J gene TRBJ1-6; D uncertain. V lost 6 bases and J 0 bases, leaving 12 bases between the germline ends. The CDR3 is 16 amino acids. Germline CDR1 reads MDHEN; CDR2 reads SYDVKM. For the CDR3, the DNA is TGTGCCAGCAGCGAGTTAGTGAGCTCCTATAATTCACCCCTCCACTTT. Protein product: CASSELVSSYNSPLHF.

The sample holds many counts of this clonotype. The chain uses TRBV5-1 and TRBJ2-3, with 7 bases identical to TRBD2. Germline V gives CDR1 SGHRS, CDR2 YFSETQ. Trimming took 4 bases from V and 4 from J; bases not matched to a gene: 12. The CDR3 covers 16 residues. In DNA, the CDR3 is TGCGCCAGCAGCGTTATTAGCGGGTCTTTCTCAGATACGCAGTATTTT. Its protein product is CASSVISGSFSDTQYF. The complete variable domain, with remaining parts taken from reference TRBV5-1 and TRBJ2-3, reads KAGVTQTPRYLIKTRGQQVTLSCSPISGHRSVSWYQQTPGQGLQFLFEYFSETQRNKGNFPGRFSGRQFSNSRSEMNVSTLELGDSALYLCASSVISGSFSDTQYFGPGTRLTVL.

This clonotype came up many times. This sequence joins TRBV7-9 and TRBJ2-5; 10 nucleotides match TRBD1. The V gene's germline CDR1 is SEHNR and CDR2 FQNEAQ (reference sequence). The junction had 4 bases not matched to a gene; V was cut back by 5 bases and J by 4 bases. This CDR3 comprises 14 residues. CDR3 loop: CASSMRDRGETQYF. In nucleotides, the CDR3 is TGTGCCAGCAGCATGAGGGACAGGGGAGAGACCCAGTACTTC.

This clonotype was counted many times. The chain uses TRBV28 and TRBJ1-2, with unresolved D. V shed 4 bases and J shed 3 bases, with 9 bases lying between them. CDR3 length: 13 amino acids. The germline V gene encodes CDR1 MDHEN and CDR2 SYDVKM. The CDR3 DNA reads TGTGCCAGCAGTTCTACTGACTACTATGGCTACACCTTC. It codes for CASSSTDYYGYTF.

This clonotype was counted at least ten times. The chain joins TRBV20-1 to TRBJ2-5; D call uncertain. V dropped 0 bases and J dropped 5 bases, with 13 bases sitting between them. The germline gives CDR1 DFQATT, CDR2 SNEGSKA (reference sequence). The CDR3 covers 14 residues. The CDR3 here is CSARDLGTSETQYF. CDR3 sequence (DNA): TGCAGTGCTAGAGATCTTGGTACGTCGGAGACCCAGTACTTC.

This clonotype has a count of ten or more. This chain joins TRBV7-3 and TRBJ1-1; D unresolved. The CDR3 is made up of 14 amino acids. Germline-derived CDR1 and CDR2 are SGHTA and FQGTGA. Trimming shortened V by 1 base and J by 7 bases, and 13 bases separated the two germline ends. The DNA for the CDR3 is TGTGCCAGCAGCTTAAGGTCGGGGATTAATGAAGCTTTCTTT. Translated: CASSLRSGINEAFF.

The V gene is TRBV18, the J gene TRBJ1-5; perhaps TRBD1 as D (6 bases). V shed 5 bases and J shed 7 bases, with 9 bases lying between them. This CDR3 is built from 12 residues. Germline assignment: CDR1 KGHSH and CDR2 LQKENI. CDR3 coding DNA: TGTGCCAGCTCAGCAACAGGGCAGCCCCAGCATTTT. Translation: CASSATGQPQHF.

The chain uses TRBV5-6 and TRBJ1-1; D is possibly TRBD1 (6 bases). V gave up 2 bases and J gave up 9 bases, with 14 bases separating them. The CDR3 runs 13 residues. Germline values: CDR1 SGHDT, CDR2 YYEEEE. The CDR3 DNA is TGTGCCAGCAGCTTATGGACAGTCTCTAAAGCTTTCTTT. This sequence encodes CASSLWTVSKAFF.

This clonotype showed up just a few times. The V gene is TRBV20-1, the J gene TRBJ1-4; TRBD1 matches at 12 bases. With V trimmed by 2 bases and J by 8 bases, 9 bases remained unmatched. Per the germline V gene, CDR1 is DFQATT and CDR2 is SNEGSKA (reference sequence). The CDR3 is 16 amino acids. The CDR3 here is CSARPGQGASEEKLFF. CDR3 nucleotide sequence: TGCAGTGCTAGACCGGGACAGGGGGCGAGCGAGGAAAAACTGTTTTTT.

This clonotype has a handful of counts. The chain employs TRBV6-1 and TRBJ1-1; a weak D match, TRBD1 (6 bases). CDR1 is MNHNS and CDR2 is SASEGT in the germline V gene. The CDR3 consists of 13 residues. The V gene lost 6 bases and the J gene lost 1 base, with 9 bases spanning the gap. The CDR3 bases are TGTGCCAGCAGGAACAGGGCGAACACTGAAGCTTTCTTT. Translated, it gives CASRNRANTEAFF.